The clone carrying this T cell receptor (beta chain) is a singleton in its sample. PCR amplification relied on 60 Vbeta primers (plus 13 Jbeta primers). TCRdb's table, derived via immunoSEQ multiplex PCR, lists solely in-frame clones and lacks some. This sample has approximately 87,000 clones; approximately 84% occur once, and the top ten carry 5.6%. The data stem from a study of cytomegalovirus exposure and HLA in healthy donors. J gave up 4 bases and V 10 bases, and 4 bases lay outside the gene matches. This CDR3 contains 12 residues. Germline V gene lookup returns CDR1 MDHEN and CDR2 SYDVKM. Sequenced sample: PBMCs. This sequence originates from a woman aged 18-29 years in good health and CMV-seropositive. This sequence joins TRBV28 and TRBJ1-2, with 9 bases that match TRBD1. CDR3 DNA sequence: TGTGCCATCTTGACAGGGGGCTATGGCTACACCTTC. Its translation: CAILTGGYGYTF.